This is a list of T cell receptor beta chains from one sample in a study of shared clonotypes between healthy human individuals. Clones were sequenced by immunoSEQ multiplex PCR, and TCRdb holds only the in-frame ones, with some missing. The repertoire holds more than 2,000,000 clones, with 90% to 95% as singletons. Sequenced: naive CD4+ T cells sorted from blood. These receptors all stem from a man between 18 and 35 years old in good health. The CDR3 runs from the conserved cysteine through the conserved F or W. Fields, in order: V gene, CDR3 protein.

>TRBV5-1
CASSFDRNNSPLHF
>TRBV5-1
CASTLGQGPNYGYTF
>TRBV28
CASSLVMGEQFF
>TRBV2
CASRRLAGGPKEQYF
>TRBV10-1
CASSESISNTEAFF
>TRBV2
CASSEIRIGNQPQHF
>TRBV7-9
CASTRGLAGVGEQYF
>TRBV4-2
CASSQRVGEVGTDTQYF
>TRBV28
CASSTGQWRTGELFF
>TRBV10-3
CATFDFRGNYGYTF
>TRBV6-1
CASDNWRQGSDEQFF
>TRBV19
CASSRTGNSPLHF
>TRBV30
CAGRIGNYEQYF
>TRBV10-2
CASSETGNTEAFF
>TRBV5-1
CASSSREDGTGELFF
>TRBV14
CASSLRLVGGYEQYF
>TRBV5-1
CASSSGTSGRTDTQYF
>TRBV7-9
CASSADRGAIETQYF
>TRBV7-2
CASSLKSGVYNEQFF
>TRBV4-2
CASSQDGTGTQETQYF
>TRBV6-6
CASSYSEGNTEAFF
>TRBV6-1
CASSELLVVIRSDEKLFF
>TRBV11-3
CASSSSNRGSNQPQHF
>TRBV19
CASSISGGPGQPQHF
>TRBV5-3
CARSLTSGAYEQYF
>TRBV19
CASRPGGAGNTIYF
>TRBV28
CASSLKGGAGGAFEAFF
>TRBV6-6
CASSYGVRGPFGYTF
>TRBV6-5
CASSYQSGPYEQYF
>TRBV10-3
CAISESRSQETQYF
>TRBV9
CASSVGLSDGSTFYEQYF
>TRBV2
CASSDRRSWQYF